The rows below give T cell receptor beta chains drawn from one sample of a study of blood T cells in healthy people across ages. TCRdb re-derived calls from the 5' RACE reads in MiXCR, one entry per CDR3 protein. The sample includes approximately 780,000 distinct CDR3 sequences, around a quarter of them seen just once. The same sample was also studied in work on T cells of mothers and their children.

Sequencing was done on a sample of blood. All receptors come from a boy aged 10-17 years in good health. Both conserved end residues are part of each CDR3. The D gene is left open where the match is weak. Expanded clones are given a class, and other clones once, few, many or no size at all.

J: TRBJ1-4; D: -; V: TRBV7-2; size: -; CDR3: CAGSRRASEGEKLFF; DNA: TGTGCCGGCAGCCGCCGGGCCTCGGAGGGAGAAAAACTGTTTTTT
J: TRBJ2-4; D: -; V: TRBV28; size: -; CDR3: CASRPGDSKNIQYF; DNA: TGTGCCAGCAGGCCAGGGGATTCCAAAAACATTCAGTACTTC
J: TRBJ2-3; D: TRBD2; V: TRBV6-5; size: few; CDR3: CASSYSASGGGDTQYF; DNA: TGTGCCAGCAGTTACTCGGCTAGCGGGGGCGGAGATACGCAGTATTTT
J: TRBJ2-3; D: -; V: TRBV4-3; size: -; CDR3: CASSQEGRLWDTQYF; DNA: TGCGCCAGCAGCCAAGAAGGACGTCTCTGGGATACGCAGTATTTT
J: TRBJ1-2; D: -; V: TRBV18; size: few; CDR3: CASARTGNYGYTF; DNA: TGTGCCAGCGCACGCACAGGGAACTATGGCTACACCTTC
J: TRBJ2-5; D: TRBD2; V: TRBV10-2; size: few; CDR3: CASSGPGLAVGETQYF; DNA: TGCGCCAGCAGTGGTCCGGGACTAGCGGTGGGGGAGACCCAGTACTTC
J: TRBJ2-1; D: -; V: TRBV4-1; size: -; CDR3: CASSQEASNEQFF; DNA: TGCGCCAGCAGCCAAGAAGCATCCAATGAGCAGTTCTTC
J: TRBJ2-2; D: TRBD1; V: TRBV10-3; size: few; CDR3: CAISGTGANTGELFF; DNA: TGTGCCATCAGTGGGACAGGGGCGAACACCGGGGAGCTGTTTTTT
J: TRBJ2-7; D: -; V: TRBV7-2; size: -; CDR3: CASSLAGAAHYEQYF; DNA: TGTGCCAGCAGCTTAGCGGGGGCGGCCCACTACGAGCAGTACTTC
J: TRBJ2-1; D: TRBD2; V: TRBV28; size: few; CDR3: CASSPLGGGDNEQFF; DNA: TGTGCCAGCAGCCCTCTGGGCGGGGGGGACAATGAGCAGTTCTTC
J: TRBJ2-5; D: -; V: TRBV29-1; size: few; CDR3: CSVEGGLRDETQYF; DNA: TGCAGCGTGGAGGGGGGGTTAAGGGACGAGACCCAGTACTTC
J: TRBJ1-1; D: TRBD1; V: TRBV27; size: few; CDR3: CASSSTGGLYSEAFF; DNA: TGTGCCAGCAGTTCGACAGGGGGGTTATACTCTGAAGCTTTCTTT
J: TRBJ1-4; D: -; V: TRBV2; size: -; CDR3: CASSPGVLTNEKLFF; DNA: TGTGCCAGCAGCCCGGGGGTTTTGACTAATGAAAAACTGTTTTTT
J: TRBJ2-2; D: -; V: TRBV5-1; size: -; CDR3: CASSFPQNSDNTGELFF; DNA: TGCGCCAGCAGCTTCCCACAGAATTCAGATAACACCGGGGAGCTGTTTTTT
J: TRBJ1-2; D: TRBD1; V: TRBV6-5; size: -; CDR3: CASSRGQIYGYTF; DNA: TGTGCCAGCAGTAGGGGACAGATCTATGGCTACACCTTC
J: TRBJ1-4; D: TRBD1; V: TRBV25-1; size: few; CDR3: CASSEPQRTGKKLFF; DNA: TGTGCCAGCAGTGAACCTCAGCGGACAGGGAAGAAACTGTTTTTT
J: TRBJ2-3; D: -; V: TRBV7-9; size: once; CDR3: CASSPELAFGTDTQYF; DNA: TGTGCCAGCAGCCCAGAACTAGCTTTCGGCACAGATACGCAGTATTTT
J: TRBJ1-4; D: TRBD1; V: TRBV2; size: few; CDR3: CASSDPGGDEKLFF; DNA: TGTGCCAGCAGTGACCCAGGGGGTGATGAAAAACTGTTTTTT
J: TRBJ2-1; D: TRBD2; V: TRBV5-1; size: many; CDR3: CASSLDGGGYNEQFF; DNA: TGCGCCAGCAGCTTGGATGGCGGGGGTTACAATGAGCAGTTCTTC
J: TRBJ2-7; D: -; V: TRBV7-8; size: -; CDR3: CASSLRPRGPYEQYF; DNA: TGTGCCAGCAGCTTACGTCCGAGGGGACCCTACGAGCAGTACTTC
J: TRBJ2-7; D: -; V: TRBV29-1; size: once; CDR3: CSARTELGEQYF; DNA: TGCAGCGCGAGGACAGAACTCGGCGAGCAGTACTTC
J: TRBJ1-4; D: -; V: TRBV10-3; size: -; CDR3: CAIRGRENEKLFF; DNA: TGTGCCATCAGGGGTCGGGAAAATGAAAAACTGTTTTTT
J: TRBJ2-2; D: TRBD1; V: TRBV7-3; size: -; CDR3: CASSLRGGFRTGELFF; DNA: TGTGCCAGCAGCTTAAGAGGGGGCTTCCGCACCGGGGAGCTGTTTTTT
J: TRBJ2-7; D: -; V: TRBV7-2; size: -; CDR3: CASSFPWGTSYEQYF; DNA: TGTGCCAGCAGCTTTCCGTGGGGGACCTCCTACGAGCAGTACTTC
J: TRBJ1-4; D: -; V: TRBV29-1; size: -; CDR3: CSVQTGPNEKLFF; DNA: TGCAGCGTCCAGACAGGACCTAATGAAAAACTGTTTTTT
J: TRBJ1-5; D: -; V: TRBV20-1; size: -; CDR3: CSASIVPNLGSNQPQHF; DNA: TGCAGTGCTAGTATAGTGCCCAACCTGGGAAGCAATCAGCCCCAGCATTTT
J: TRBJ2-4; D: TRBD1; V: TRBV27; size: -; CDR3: CASSLFGTGKNIQYF; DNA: TGTGCCAGCAGTTTATTCGGGACAGGGAAAAACATTCAGTACTTC
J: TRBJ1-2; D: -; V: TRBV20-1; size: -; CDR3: CAGATGYGYTF; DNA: TGCGCGGGCGCGACGGGCTATGGCTACACCTTC
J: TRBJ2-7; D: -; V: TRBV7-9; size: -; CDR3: CASTPRDITYEQYF; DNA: TGTGCCAGCACTCCCCGGGACATTACTTACGAGCAGTACTTC
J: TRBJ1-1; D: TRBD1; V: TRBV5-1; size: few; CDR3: CASSLVGRQGPGPEAFF; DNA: TGCGCCAGCAGCTTGGTAGGGAGACAGGGACCGGGCCCTGAAGCTTTCTTT
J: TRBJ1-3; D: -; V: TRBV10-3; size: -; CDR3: CAGGRQEGSGNTIYF; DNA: TGTGCTGGGGGGAGACAGGAAGGCTCTGGAAACACCATATATTTT
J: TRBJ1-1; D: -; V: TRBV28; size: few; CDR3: CASSAPRVMLSEAFF; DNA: TGTGCCAGCAGTGCCCCCAGGGTAATGTTATCTGAAGCTTTCTTT
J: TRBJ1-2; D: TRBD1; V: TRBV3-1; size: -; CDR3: CASSLGDRENYGYTF; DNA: TGTGCCAGCAGCCTTGGGGACAGGGAGAACTATGGCTACACCTTC
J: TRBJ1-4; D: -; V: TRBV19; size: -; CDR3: CATRQLVNEKLFF; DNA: TGTGCCACCAGACAGCTCGTTAATGAAAAACTGTTTTTT
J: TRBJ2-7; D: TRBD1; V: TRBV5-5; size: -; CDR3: CASRLGAGGSYEQYF; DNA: TGTGCCAGCAGGCTAGGGGCAGGGGGCTCCTACGAGCAGTACTTC
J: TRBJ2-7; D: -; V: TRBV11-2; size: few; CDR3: CATQGGRGRAYEQYF; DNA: TGTGCCACCCAGGGGGGGAGGGGCAGGGCCTACGAGCAGTACTTC
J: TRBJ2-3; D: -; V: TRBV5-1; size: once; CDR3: CASSFYSDTQYF; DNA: TGCGCCAGCAGCTTTTACTCAGATACGCAGTATTTT
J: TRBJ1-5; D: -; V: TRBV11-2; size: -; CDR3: CASSSEASNQPQHF; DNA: TGTGCCAGCAGTTCGGAGGCTAGCAATCAGCCCCAGCATTTT
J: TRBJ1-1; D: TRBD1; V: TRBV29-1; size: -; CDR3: CSVGTGGNTEAFF; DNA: TGCAGCGTTGGGACAGGGGGGAACACTGAAGCTTTCTTT
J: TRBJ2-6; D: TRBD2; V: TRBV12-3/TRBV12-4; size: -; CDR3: CASSGPGLAVSPGANVLTF; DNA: TGTGCCAGCAGTGGGCCCGGACTAGCGGTCTCCCCTGGGGCCAACGTCCTGACTTTC
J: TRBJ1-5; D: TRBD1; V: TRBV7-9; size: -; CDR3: CASNQATGDQPQHF; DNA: TGTGCCAGCAACCAAGCCACAGGGGATCAGCCCCAGCATTTT
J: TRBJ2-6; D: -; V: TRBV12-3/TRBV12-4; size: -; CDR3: CASSFAGTGANVLTF; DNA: TGTGCCAGCAGTTTTGCTGGGACTGGGGCCAACGTCCTGACTTTC
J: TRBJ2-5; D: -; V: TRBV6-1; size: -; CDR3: CASLEGAGEWRETQYF; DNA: TGTGCCAGTCTTGAAGGGGCAGGGGAGTGGAGAGAGACCCAGTACTTC